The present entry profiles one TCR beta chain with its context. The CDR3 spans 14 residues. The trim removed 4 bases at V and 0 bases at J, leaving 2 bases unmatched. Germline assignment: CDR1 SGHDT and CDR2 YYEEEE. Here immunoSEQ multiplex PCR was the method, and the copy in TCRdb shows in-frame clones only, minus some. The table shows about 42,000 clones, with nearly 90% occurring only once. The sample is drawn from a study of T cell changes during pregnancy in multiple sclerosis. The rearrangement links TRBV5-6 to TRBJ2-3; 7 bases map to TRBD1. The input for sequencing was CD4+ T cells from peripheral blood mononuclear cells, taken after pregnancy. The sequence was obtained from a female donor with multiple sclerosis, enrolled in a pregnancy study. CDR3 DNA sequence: TGTGCCAGCAGCACAGGGGCTAGCACAGATACGCAGTATTTT. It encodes CASSTGASTDTQYF.